Sequencing of this T cell receptor beta chain was carried out in a study of CXCR3-negative and CXCR3-positive naive CD8 T cells. The libraries of TRB cDNA were prepared using 5' RACE with UMI labels. TCRdb re-called the 5' RACE reads; every CDR3 protein appears as one record, without DNA. The sample's table shows about 82,000 distinct CDR3 sequences. This CDR3 region has 17 residues. CDR1 is SEHNR and CDR2 is FQNEAQ in the germline V gene (reference sequence). The V call is TRBV7-9, the J call TRBJ1-5; TCRdb's D call of TRBD1 is untestable without DNA. The source of this sequence is a human donor in good health. Some clones in this sample may be carry-over from other donors' samples. The sequenced sample consisted of naive CXCR3- CD8+ T cells from blood. The subset is: CD45RO-CCR7+CD27+CD95- naive CD8+ T cells lacking CXCR3 (TNR3-). The CDR3 loop reads CASSPSGDRAYNQPQHF.